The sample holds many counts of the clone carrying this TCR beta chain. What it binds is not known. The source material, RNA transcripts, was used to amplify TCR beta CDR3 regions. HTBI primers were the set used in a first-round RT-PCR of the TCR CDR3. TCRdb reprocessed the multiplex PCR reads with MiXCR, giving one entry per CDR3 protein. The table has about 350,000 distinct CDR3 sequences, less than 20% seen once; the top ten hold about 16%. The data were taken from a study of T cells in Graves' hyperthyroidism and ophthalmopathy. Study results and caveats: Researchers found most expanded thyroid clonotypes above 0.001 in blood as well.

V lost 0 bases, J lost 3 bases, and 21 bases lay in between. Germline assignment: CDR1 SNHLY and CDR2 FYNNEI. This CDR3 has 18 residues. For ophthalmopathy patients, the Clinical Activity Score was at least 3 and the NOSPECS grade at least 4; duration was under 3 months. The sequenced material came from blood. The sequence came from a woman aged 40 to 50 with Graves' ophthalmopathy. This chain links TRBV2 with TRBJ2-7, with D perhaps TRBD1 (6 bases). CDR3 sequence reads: CASSEATISGTKFYEQYF. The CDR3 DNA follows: TGTGCCAGCAGTGAAGCCACCATATCCGGGACAAAATTCTACGAGCAGTACTTC. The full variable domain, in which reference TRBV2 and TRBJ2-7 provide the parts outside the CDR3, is EPEVTQTPSHQVTQMGQEVILRCVPISNHLYFYWYRQILGQKVEFLVSFYNNEISEKSEIFDDQFSVERPDGSNFTLKIRSTKLEDSAMYFCASSEATISGTKFYEQYFGPGTRLTVT.